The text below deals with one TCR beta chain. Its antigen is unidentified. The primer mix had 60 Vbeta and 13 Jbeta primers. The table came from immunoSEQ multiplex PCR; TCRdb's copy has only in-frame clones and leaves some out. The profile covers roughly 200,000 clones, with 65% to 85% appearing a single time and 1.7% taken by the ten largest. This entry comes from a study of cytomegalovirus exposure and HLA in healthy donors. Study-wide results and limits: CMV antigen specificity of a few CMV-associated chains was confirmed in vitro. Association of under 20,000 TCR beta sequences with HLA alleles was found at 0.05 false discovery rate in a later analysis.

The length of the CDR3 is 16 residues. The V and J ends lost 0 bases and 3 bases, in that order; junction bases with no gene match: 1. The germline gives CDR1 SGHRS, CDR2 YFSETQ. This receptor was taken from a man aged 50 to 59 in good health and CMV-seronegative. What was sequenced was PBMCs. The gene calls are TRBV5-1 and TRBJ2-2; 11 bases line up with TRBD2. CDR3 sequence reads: CASSLGLAGYTGELFF. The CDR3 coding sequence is TGCGCCAGCAGCTTGGGACTAGCGGGATACACCGGGGAGCTGTTTTTT.